These 25 T cell receptor beta chains share one sample of origin, sequenced in a study of blood T cells in healthy people across ages. A second roughly 7 to 11 cycle PCR used barcoded and J-beta primers. MiXCR was run by TCRdb on the 5' RACE reads, yielding one entry per CDR3 protein. The repertoire holds about 1.8 million distinct CDR3 sequences, with around 50% as singletons. Sample: blood. The receptors originated from a woman aged 40 to 49 in good health.

V and J are TRBV13 and TRBJ1-2; 7 positions match TRBD1. The CDR3 spans 16 residues. The J segment lost 1 base and the V segment lost 5 bases, leaving 10 bases of the junction unmatched. Germline assignment: CDR1 PRHDT and CDR2 FYEKMQ (reference sequence). CDR3 sequence reads: CASSLTGSPFNYGYTF. The CDR3 DNA reads as TGTGCCAGCAGCCTGACAGGGAGTCCCTTTAACTATGGCTACACCTTC.

The chain combines TRBV12-3 or TRBV12-4 with TRBJ2-3; 9 nucleotides agree with TRBD1. The CDR3 has 16 amino acids. J lost 0 bases, V lost 3 bases, and 4 bases had no gene match. The CDR3 bases are TGTGCCAGCAGTTTTAAGGGACAGGGCAGCACAGATACGCAGTATTTT. Translating gives CASSFKGQGSTDTQYF.

Turning to this clonotype: This may be a read error, as it is one base from a much larger clone. The rearrangement joins TRBV20-1 to TRBJ2-5; the D gene could be TRBD1 or TRBD2 (7 bases each). The CDR3 runs to 15 residues. CDR1 is DFQATT, CDR2 SNEGSKA, per germline (reference sequence). Trimming cost V 4 bases and J 11 bases, with 26 bases left between them. The CDR3 is CSATPQGGLTYKQYF. The CDR3 DNA follows: TGCAGTGCTACTCCCCAGGGGGGGTTAACCTACAAGCAGTACTTC.

The chain links TRBV7-6 to TRBJ2-5, with 11 bases identical to TRBD1. The V gene's germline CDR1 is SGHVS and CDR2 FNYEAQ. The CDR3 sequence is 16 residues long. J lost 5 bases, V lost 1 base, and 6 bases had no gene match. The CDR3 reads CASSLVLDRGQETQYF. In nucleotides, the CDR3 is TGTGCCAGCAGCTTAGTCCTGGACAGGGGGCAGGAGACCCAGTACTTC.

This clonotype was seen only a few times. This chain uses TRBV3-1 with TRBJ2-5; TRBD1 might be the D (6 bases). The germline V and J ends were trimmed by 5 bases and 2 bases, with 21 bases remaining between them. The germline V gene has CDR1 LGHDT and CDR2 YNNKEL (reference sequence). The CDR3 length is 17 residues. The CDR3 protein is CASSNRWDTATQETQYF. The CDR3 DNA is TGTGCCAGCAGCAACAGATGGGACACGGCGACGCAAGAGACCCAGTACTTC.

Concerning this clonotype: Its ends do not fully match the called genes, so a read error is possible. The CDR3 loop reads CVSSLVRLAGYNEQFF. The CDR3 coding sequence is TGTGTCAGCAGCTTAGTTAGACTAGCGGGTTACAATGAGCAGTTCTTC. The V and J genes are TRBV7-9 and TRBJ2-1; TRBD2 aligns across 10 bases. Germline V lookup: CDR1 SEHNR, CDR2 FQNEAQ (reference sequence). The CDR3 is made up of 16 amino acids.

V and J are TRBV4-1 and TRBJ1-2; possibly TRBD1 for D (5 bases). In germline, CDR1 is MGHRA, CDR2 YSYEKL. The CDR3 covers 15 residues. Trimming took off 1 base at V and 5 bases at J, with 14 bases between the two ends. The CDR3 DNA is TGCGCCAGCAGCCAAGTCGAGACGACAGTTTATGGCTACACCTTC. It translates to CASSQVETTVYGYTF.

J is TRBJ2-7 and V is TRBV28; 7 bases fit TRBD1. The CDR3 runs to 13 residues. The junction had 7 bases not matched to a gene; V was cut back by 6 bases and J by 5 bases. The germline gives CDR1 MDHEN, CDR2 SYDVKM. This CDR3 reads CASRQGFGHEQYF. The DNA of the CDR3 is TGTGCCAGCAGACAGGGGTTTGGGCACGAGCAGTACTTC.

This clonotype was observed a handful of times. V usage is TRBV10-1 and J usage is TRBJ2-5; D gene uncertain. Germline assignment: CDR1 WNHNN and CDR2 SYGVQD (reference sequence). This CDR3 region has 15 residues. V was trimmed by 3 bases and J by 2 bases, leaving 13 bases between them. CDR3: CASSEGNVPQETQYF. The CDR3 region has the DNA TGCGCCAGCAGTGAAGGGAATGTCCCTCAAGAGACCCAGTACTTC.

The chain links TRBV12-3 or TRBV12-4 to TRBJ1-2; D is unresolved. Deletions cut 6 bases from V and 3 bases from J, with 11 bases between. This CDR3 is built from 13 residues. The CDR3 nucleotides are TGTGCCAGCAGGACGTACCTGGACTATGGCTACACCTTC. Translation gives CASRTYLDYGYTF.

Written as DNA, the CDR3 is TGCAGCGTTGAAGCTGGGGCGCGAGGCTACACCTTC. As protein: CSVEAGARGYTF. V is TRBV29-1 and J is TRBJ1-2; D possibly corresponds to TRBD1 (5 bases). CDR3 size: 12 residues. Germline lookup yields CDR1 SQVTM and CDR2 ANQGSEA. V was trimmed by 1 base and J by 8 bases, leaving 11 bases between them. Complete variable domain (other parts from reference TRBV29-1 and TRBJ1-2): SAVISQKPSRDICQRGTSLTIQCQVDSQVTMMFWYRQQPGQSLTLIATANQGSEATYESGFVIDKFPISRPNLTFSTLTVSNMSPEDSSIYLCSVEAGARGYTFGSGTRLTVV.

The J gene is TRBJ2-5, the V gene TRBV7-2; the match to TRBD2 covers 9 bases. Trimming cost V 4 bases and J 5 bases; bases outside gene matches: 8. Germline assignment: CDR1 SGHTA and CDR2 FQGNSA. The CDR3 has 15 residues. The CDR3 bases are TGTGCCAGCAGCTCCCCTAGCGGGGTGAGGGAGACCCAGTACTTC. This codes for CASSSPSGVRETQYF.

CDR3 in DNA: TGTGCCAGCAGTGACGACTACCTCTCCGAGCAGTACTTC. Translation gives CASSDDYLSEQYF. This chain connects TRBV6-2 or TRBV6-3 to TRBJ2-7; D might be TRBD2 (5 bases). Germline values: CDR1 MNHEY, CDR2 SVGEGT. The V and J ends lost 5 bases and 6 bases respectively, with 14 bases between them. CDR3 length equals 13 residues.

The V call is TRBV28, the J call TRBJ2-1; 7 bases match TRBD2. The CDR3 runs to 14 residues. With 5 bases clipped from V and 3 bases from J, the junction kept 4 bases outside the gene matches. Germline CDR1 MDHEN, CDR2 SYDVKM. The CDR3 DNA follows: TGTGCCAGCAGTGCCACGGGGGGCTACAATGAGCAGTTCTTC. Translating it yields CASSATGGYNEQFF. The variable domain in full, with the rest retrieved from reference TRBV28 and TRBJ2-1, is DVKVTQSSRYLVKRTGEKVFLECVQDMDHENMFWYRQDPGLGLRLIYFSYDVKMKEKGDIPEGYSVSREKKERFSLILESASTNQTSMYLCASSATGGYNEQFFGPGTRLTVL.

This chain joins TRBV9 and TRBJ2-1; the match to TRBD1 covers 8 bases. J was trimmed by 5 bases and V by 0 bases; bases with no gene match: 4. The germline V gene encodes CDR1 SGDLS and CDR2 YYNGEE. This CDR3 spans 15 amino acids. The CDR3 sequence is CASSVGGTGHNEQFF. The CDR3 DNA follows: TGTGCCAGCAGCGTAGGGGGGACAGGACACAATGAGCAGTTCTTC.

As concerns this clonotype: At one of its ends the junction is not consistent with the germline gene, which may arise from a read error. The rearrangement links TRBV20-1 to TRBJ2-5; D unresolved. The germline V gene encodes CDR1 DFQATT and CDR2 SNEGSKA (reference sequence). This CDR3 is built from 12 residues. CDR3 in DNA: TGCAGTGTGACGACGGGTCAAGAGACCCAGTCCTTC. Translating it yields CSVTTGQETQSF.

This clonotype has just a few counts. CDR3: CASSPQGARNEQFF. The CDR3 bases are TGTGCCAGCAGCCCACAGGGGGCGCGTAATGAGCAGTTCTTC. The J gene is TRBJ2-1, the V gene TRBV12-3 or TRBV12-4; TRBD1 aligns across 9 bases. This CDR3 region has 14 residues. V lost 6 bases to trimming and J lost 7 bases; unmatched junction nucleotides: 7.

This clonotype turned up a few times. This sequence joins TRBV5-5 and TRBJ2-7; D call uncertain. Between the trimmed V and J ends, which lost 4 bases and 5 bases, there was a span of 16 bases. CDR1 and CDR2 from the germline V gene are SGHKS and YYEKEE (reference sequence). The CDR3 consists of 14 residues. This CDR3 reads CASSTDRSINEQYF. The CDR3 region has the DNA TGTGCCAGCAGCACCGACCGGTCTATCAACGAGCAGTACTTC.

This clonotype has just a few counts. The chain combines TRBV29-1 with TRBJ2-7; D unresolved. V shed 5 bases and J shed 0 bases, with 11 bases lying between them. The CDR3 contains 13 residues. Germline V gene lookup returns CDR1 SQVTM and CDR2 ANQGSEA. CDR3 residues: CSVRVSSSYEQYF. DNA for the CDR3: TGCAGCGTTCGGGTCTCAAGCTCCTACGAGCAGTACTTC.

The chain is built from TRBV6-1 and TRBJ2-1; 7 bases align to TRBD1. Germline V lookup: CDR1 MNHNS, CDR2 SASEGT. The CDR3 extends over 15 amino acids. The V gene end was trimmed by 2 bases and the J gene end by 2 bases; junction bases not matched to a gene: 3. CDR3 bases: TGTGCCAGCAGTGAATGGGACAGCCCCTACAATGAGCAGTTCTTC. Translated: CASSEWDSPYNEQFF.

The rearrangement uses TRBV7-9 and TRBJ2-3, with TRBD2 matching over 15 bases. V was clipped by 8 bases and J by 7 bases; unmatched bases: 7. This CDR3 is 15 amino acids long. Germline-derived CDR1 and CDR2 are SEHNR and FQNEAQ (reference sequence). CDR3 sequence: CASVIGTSGGNTQYF. Here the CDR3 DNA reads TGTGCCAGCGTTATTGGGACTAGCGGGGGGAATACGCAGTATTTT.

The V gene is TRBV28, the J gene TRBJ1-2; TRBD1 aligns across 7 bases. Losses at the gene ends were 4 bases for V and 4 bases for J; bases not matched to a gene: 12. Germline CDR1 and CDR2: MDHEN and SYDVKM. This CDR3 is 16 amino acids long. The CDR3 sequence: CASSYFTGGGTYGYTF. The CDR3 DNA follows: TGTGCCAGCAGTTACTTTACGGGAGGGGGCACCTATGGCTACACCTTC.

The genes are TRBV27 and TRBJ1-5; unclear D gene. The V and J ends lost 6 bases and 2 bases respectively, with 14 bases between them. This CDR3 has 15 amino acids. In germline, CDR1 is MNHEY, CDR2 SMNVEV (reference sequence). The CDR3 here is CASRPVGHRNQPQHF. CDR3 in DNA: TGTGCCAGCAGGCCCGTAGGGCACCGCAATCAGCCCCAGCATTTT.

The chain carries TRBV12-3 or TRBV12-4 and TRBJ2-7; D remains ambiguous. The J call may be wrong; the DNA end is better matched by TRBJ2-5. The CDR3 contains 15 residues. The CDR3 DNA sequence: TGTGCCAGCAACATTAGCCGAAAAACTCAAGAGACCCAGTACTTC. It is translated as CASNISRKTQETQYF.

The chain links TRBV20-1 to TRBJ2-5, with 7 bases lining up with TRBD2. The germline V gene has CDR1 DFQATT and CDR2 SNEGSKA (reference sequence). This CDR3 spans 13 amino acids. The DNA of the CDR3 is TGCAGCCCGGGGGGACTGGTTGTCGAGACCCAGTACTTC. This translates into CSPGGLVVETQYF.